This T cell receptor (beta chain) originates from a study of tumor-infiltrating lymphocytes in primary liver carcinoma (dated by TCRdb to 2017 to 2019). For the wider study: Of the five patients (three men and two women, aged 30 to 69 years), four had hepatocellular carcinoma and one had combined HCC and intrahepatic cholangiocarcinoma. Agilent mRNA microarray profiling was performed on the roughly 25 tumor region samples to relate TCRbeta repertoire diversity to the local molecular phenotype. For each liver tumor, the study sampled five regions along with adjacent normal tissue and blood, and applied TCRbeta repertoire sequencing, expression microarrays and whole-exome sequencing. TCRbeta repertoire sequencing covered 35 specimens from 5 patients: 25 tumor regions, 5 adjacent noncancerous liver tissues and 5 peripheral blood samples. Samples yielded roughly 3.65 to 7.5 million productive TCRbeta reads; read depth did not differ significantly between tissue types. Repertoires from technical replicates were highly reproducible, with mean shared-clone rates roughly 0.87 and correlation coefficients above 0.95. The five patients had tumors staged T1-T3 N0M0, with maximum diameters ranging from about 4 to 11 cm.

From its cysteine to its phenylalanine, the CDR3 spans 15 amino acids. Only the CDR3 region is kept as DNA, spanning 45 bases read in frame from base 1. CDR1 is given as SEHNR and CDR2 as FQNEAQ, both from the germline V gene (reference sequence). V is shortened by 10 bases, J by 5 bases, and the region joining them spans 23 bases. TCRbeta-specific cDNA was reverse-transcribed from approximately 500 ng total RNA using a constant-region primer and ProtoScript II reverse transcriptase. Construction of the TCRbeta libraries relied on three nested rounds of multiplex PCR, following a slightly modified ARM-PCR procedure. Multiplex TRBV1-TRBV30 forward primers and a Cbeta reverse primer were used in the first two PCR rounds, each of which was run for around 10 cycles. Sample barcodes and Illumina adapters were attached in a final 25-cycle PCR using Deep VentR polymerase. Before sequencing, amplicons between 200 and 500 bp were purified from gel using a QIAquick gel extraction kit. The TCRbeta amplicons were sequenced with 250-bp paired-end reads on an Illumina HiSeq 2500. As for the authors' bioinformatics: Trimmomatic v0.33 was used to quality-trim the reads, and FLASH v1.2.11 was used to merge paired reads so that full CDR3 sequences could be recovered. V, D and J germline segments were assigned to the rearranged TCRbeta sequences using MiGEC v1.2.1b. Clonotype statistics, along with Shannon-Wiener diversity indices, were calculated using VDJtools v1.0.0. Except for diversity analysis, only the 250 most abundant clonotypes of each sample were used in subsequent analyses to reduce sampling bias. Starting from the raw public reads, TCRdb applied fastp trimming at Q25, assembled clones with MiXCR and retained in-frame beta chains. Every CDR3 protein is listed once, alongside the most common genes and DNA of its rows. The V and J calls and clone size are TCRdb's, not the authors'. This sample lists more than 45,000 distinct CDR3 sequences; over 65% were detected once. About 30% of the sample belongs to the ten largest clones.

On this clonotype itself: What this receptor recognizes is not known. No clone much larger than this one lies a single base away; base qualities are absent.

Total RNA and DNA were co-extracted without cell sorting from roughly 20-30 mg of bulk tissue using the AllPrep DNA/RNA mini kit. Surgical resection was performed in China between late 2015 and early 2016 on about 5 patients with histopathologically diagnosed primary liver carcinoma. Chronic HBV infection was present in the patients, and the patients were treatment-naive at sampling. Five spatially separated regions were sampled per tumor: superior, inferior, left-lateral and right-lateral poles, plus the tumor centre. Histological examination found more than 85% viable tumor cells in every tumor sample. Fresh tumor and adjacent tissue pieces were bisected; one half was stored in RNAlater at -80°C, the other sent for histology. The full study reports these points: Since the samples were bulk and unsorted, there was no way to compare CD4+ and CD8+ T cell repertoires. Just about 8-24% of top clones turned up in all five regions of a tumor, which suggests spatial heterogeneity among tumor-infiltrating T cells. The study included only four to six patients, and the authors note findings should be validated in a larger study. A significantly larger repertoire fraction was made up by the top 250 clones in tumors than in blood (p = 0.039). Repertoire overlap was higher between tumor regions (mean about 35%) than tumor-adjacent (around 17%) or tumor-blood (about 14%) pairs, consistent with antigen-driven expansion. Only the TCR beta chain was sequenced, so true repertoire diversity is likely underestimated because unpaired alpha chains were not captured.

The sample comprised liver tumor tissue from sampling region 3. What this sample's cell subset or site label stands for: tumor region T3, left-lateral pole. The V gene is TRBV7-9 and the J gene is TRBJ2-5, with the D gene possibly TRBD1 or TRBD2, each one fitting 5 bases. The sequence came from a man aged 35 to 55 with primary liver carcinoma and hepatitis B virus infection. Here the CDR3 is given as CANTHGAANAETQYF. The sequenced DNA: TGTGCCAACACCCACGGGGCGGCGAATGCGGAGACCCAGTACTTC.